The entry below gives a single T cell receptor (beta chain) sequence along with its context. Its antigen is undetermined. Time point defined: new active TB diagnosis, blood taken before or within 7 days of starting treatment. Profiling relied on immunoSEQ multiplex PCR, and the TCRdb table lists in-frame clones only, not all of them. Of around 49,000 clones in the sample, roughly 95% are singletons; the top ten hold approximately 1.5%. This specimen comes from a study of T cells in tuberculosis. Across the study: A South African cohort included IGRA-negative adolescents, latently infected IGRA-positive adolescents and adults with active tuberculosis.

Trimming left V 5 bases short and J 4 bases short, with 15 bases between. The CDR3 is 14 amino acids. Germline-derived CDR1 and CDR2 are MNHEY and SVGAGI. Study-wide results and limits: Cases with active tuberculosis were adults, while controls were adolescents.

The TCR sequence derives from an adult with tuberculosis. The chain couples TRBV6-5 to TRBJ2-7; D not certain. The sequencing used PBMCs, collected at tuberculosis diagnosis. CDR3 protein: CASSVRYGLYEQYF. The CDR3 nucleotides read TGTGCCAGCAGTGTCCGCTATGGGCTTTACGAGCAGTACTTC.